The next 8 T cell receptor beta chains were all read from a single sample in a study of blood T cells in healthy people across ages. A second about 6 to 12 cycle PCR used barcoded and J-beta primers. TCRdb reprocessed the 5' RACE reads via MiXCR and lists one record per CDR3 protein. The sample has approximately 780,000 distinct CDR3 sequences; 20% to 30% are singletons. This sample was shared with a second study, whose subject was T cells of mothers and their children.

Sequences were obtained from blood. These receptors were obtained from a boy younger than 18 in good health.

This clonotype was seen at least ten times. Written as DNA, the CDR3 is TGTGCCAGCAGCTTGGACACGAACACTGAAGCTTTCTTT. It encodes CASSLDTNTEAFF. The rearrangement uses TRBV5-4 and TRBJ1-1; D unresolved. The CDR3 is 13 amino acids. The V end was cut by 0 bases, the J end by 1 base, with 4 bases between. Germline-derived CDR1 and CDR2 are SGHNT and YYREEE (reference sequence).

V gene TRBV5-1 combines with J gene TRBJ1-2; perhaps TRBD1 as D (5 bases). Germline V gene lookup returns CDR1 SGHRS and CDR2 YFSETQ. This CDR3 contains 13 residues. Trimming removed 2 bases at V and 3 bases at J, with 8 bases between. The CDR3 bases are TGCGCCAGCAGCTTTAAAGGGGACTATGGCTACACCTTC. Its translation: CASSFKGDYGYTF.

This chain uses TRBV6-5 with TRBJ2-5, with no clear D. The J call may not be correct, given that the DNA end is closer to TRBJ2-7. Germline V CDR1 and CDR2: MNHEY, SVGAGI. CDR3 length: 15 residues. For the CDR3, the DNA is TGTGCCAGCAGTAGCTACCCTGGACCTTCCTACGAGCAGTACTTC. It encodes CASSSYPGPSYEQYF.

This chain links TRBV4-1 with TRBJ2-2; no clear D gene. Per germline, CDR1 MGHRA and CDR2 YSYEKL. V was shortened by 1 base and J by 3 bases, with 6 bases between the two germline ends. The CDR3 runs to 14 residues. CDR3 protein: CASSQVEYTGELFF. Written as DNA, the CDR3 is TGCGCCAGCAGCCAAGTTGAGTACACCGGGGAGCTGTTTTTT.

V is TRBV3-1 and J is TRBJ2-7; D is uncertain. Germline loops: CDR1 LGHDT, CDR2 YNNKEL (reference sequence). V was pared by 0 bases and J by 6 bases, with 9 bases between. This CDR3 region has 13 residues. In nucleotides, the CDR3 is TGTGCCAGCAGCCAAGAAGGTGCTTCCGAGCAGTACTTC. It specifies CASSQEGASEQYF.

This clonotype has more than one count but fewer than ten. DNA for the CDR3: TGTGCCAGCAGCGTAGGTAGCGGGGGAAGTGCAGATACGCAGTATTTT. This encodes CASSVGSGGSADTQYF. This rearrangement joins TRBV9 to TRBJ2-3, with 9 bases matching TRBD2. The V gene's germline CDR1 is SGDLS and CDR2 YYNGEE. Trimming took 0 bases from V and 4 from J; bases not matched to a gene: 6. This CDR3 spans 16 amino acids.

The chain couples TRBV2 to TRBJ2-1, with 9 bases matching TRBD2. The J call is in doubt because the DNA end fits TRBJ2-5 better. This CDR3 comprises 16 residues. Looked up from germline, CDR1 is SNHLY and CDR2 is FYNNEI. Here the CDR3 reads CASSEASGGLQETQYF. In nucleotides, the CDR3 is TGTGCCAGCAGTGAGGCCAGCGGGGGGCTCCAAGAGACCCAGTACTTC.

About this clonotype: A read error may produce the germline difference seen at one junction end. This chain joins TRBV27 and TRBJ2-5; 12 bases map to TRBD2. The CDR3 contains 17 residues. From germline, CDR1 is MNHEY and CDR2 SMNVEV (reference sequence). The CDR3 loop is CVSSLRPSGGARETQYF. The CDR3 DNA follows: TGTGTCAGCAGTTTAAGGCCTAGCGGGGGGGCCAGGGAGACCCAGTACTTC.